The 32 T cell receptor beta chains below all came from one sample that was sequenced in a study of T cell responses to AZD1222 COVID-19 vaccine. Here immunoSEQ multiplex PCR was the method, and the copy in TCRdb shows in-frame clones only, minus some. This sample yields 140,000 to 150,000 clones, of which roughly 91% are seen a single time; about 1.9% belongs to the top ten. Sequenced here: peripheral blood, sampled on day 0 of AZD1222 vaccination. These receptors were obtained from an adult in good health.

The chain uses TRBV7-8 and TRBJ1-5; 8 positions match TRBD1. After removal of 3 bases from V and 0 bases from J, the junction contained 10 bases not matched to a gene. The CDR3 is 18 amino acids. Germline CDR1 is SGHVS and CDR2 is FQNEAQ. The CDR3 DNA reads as TGTGCCAGCAGCTTGTCACCGGGACAGGATTATAGCAATCAGCCCCAGCATTTT. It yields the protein CASSLSPGQDYSNQPQHF.

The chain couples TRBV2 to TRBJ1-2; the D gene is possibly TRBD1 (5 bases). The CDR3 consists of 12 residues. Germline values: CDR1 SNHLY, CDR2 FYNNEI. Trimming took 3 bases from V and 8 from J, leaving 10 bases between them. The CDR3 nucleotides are TGTGCCAGCAGTGAGGAAGGGGTAGGCTACACCTTC. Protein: CASSEEGVGYTF.

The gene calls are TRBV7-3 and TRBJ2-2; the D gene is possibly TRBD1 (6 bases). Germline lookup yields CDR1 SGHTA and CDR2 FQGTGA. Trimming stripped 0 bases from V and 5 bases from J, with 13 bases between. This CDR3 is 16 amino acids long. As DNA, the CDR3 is TGTGCCAGCAGCTTAACGGGGACAAGCGCTACCGGGGAGCTGTTTTTT. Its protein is CASSLTGTSATGELFF.

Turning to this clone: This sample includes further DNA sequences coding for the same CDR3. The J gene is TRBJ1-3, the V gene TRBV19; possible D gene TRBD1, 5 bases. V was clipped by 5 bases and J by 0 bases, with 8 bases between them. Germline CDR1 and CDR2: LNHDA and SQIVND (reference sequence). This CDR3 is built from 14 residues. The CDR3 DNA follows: TGTGCCAGTAGTGAGGGACGCTCTGGAAACACCATATATTTT. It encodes CASSEGRSGNTIYF.

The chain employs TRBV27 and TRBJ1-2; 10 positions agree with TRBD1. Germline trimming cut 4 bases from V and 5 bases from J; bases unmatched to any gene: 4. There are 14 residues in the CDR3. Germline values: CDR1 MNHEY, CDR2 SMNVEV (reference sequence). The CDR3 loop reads CASSSDRGIYGYTF. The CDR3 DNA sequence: TGTGCCAGCAGTTCGGACAGGGGGATATATGGCTACACCTTC.

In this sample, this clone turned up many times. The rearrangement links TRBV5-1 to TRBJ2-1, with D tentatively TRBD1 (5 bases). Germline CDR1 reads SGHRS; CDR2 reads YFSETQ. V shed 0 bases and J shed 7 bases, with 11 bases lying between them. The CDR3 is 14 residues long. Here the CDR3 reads CASSLASGLNEQFF. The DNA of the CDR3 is TGCGCCAGCAGCTTGGCGTCAGGGTTGAATGAGCAGTTCTTC.

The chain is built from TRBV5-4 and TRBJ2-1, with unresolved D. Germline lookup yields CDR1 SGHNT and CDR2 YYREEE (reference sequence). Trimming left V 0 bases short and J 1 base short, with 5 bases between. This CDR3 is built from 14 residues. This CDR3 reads CASSLDGSYNEQFF. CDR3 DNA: TGTGCCAGCAGCTTGGATGGATCCTACAATGAGCAGTTCTTC. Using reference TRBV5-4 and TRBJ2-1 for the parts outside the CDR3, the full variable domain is ETGVTQSPTHLIKTRGQQVTLRCSSQSGHNTVSWYQQALGQGPQFIFQYYREEENGRGNFPPRFSGLQFPNYSSELNVNALELDDSALYLCASSLDGSYNEQFFGPGTRLTVL.

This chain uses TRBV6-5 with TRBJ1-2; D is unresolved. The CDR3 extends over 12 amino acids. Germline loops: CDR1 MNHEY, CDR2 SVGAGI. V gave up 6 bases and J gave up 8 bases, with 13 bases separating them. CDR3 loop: CASSFSRVGYTF. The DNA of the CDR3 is TGTGCCAGCAGCTTCAGCCGAGTGGGCTACACCTTC.

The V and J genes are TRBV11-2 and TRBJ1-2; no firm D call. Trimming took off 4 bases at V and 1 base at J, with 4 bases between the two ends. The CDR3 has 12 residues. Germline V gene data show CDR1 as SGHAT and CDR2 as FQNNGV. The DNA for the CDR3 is TGTGCCAGCAGCTCCATTAACTATGGCTACACCTTC. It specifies CASSSINYGYTF.

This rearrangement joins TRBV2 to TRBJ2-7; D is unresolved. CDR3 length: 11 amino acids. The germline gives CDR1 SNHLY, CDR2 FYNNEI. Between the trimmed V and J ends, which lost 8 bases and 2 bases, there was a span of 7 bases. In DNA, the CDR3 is TGTGCCAGCGGACGGGCCTACGAGCAGTACTTC. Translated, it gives CASGRAYEQYF.

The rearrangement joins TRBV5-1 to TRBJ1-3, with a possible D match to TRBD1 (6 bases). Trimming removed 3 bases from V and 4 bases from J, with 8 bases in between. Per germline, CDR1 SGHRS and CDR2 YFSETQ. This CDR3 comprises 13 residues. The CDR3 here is CASSSQGGNTIYF. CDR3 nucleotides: TGCGCCAGCAGCTCACAGGGAGGAAACACCATATATTTT.

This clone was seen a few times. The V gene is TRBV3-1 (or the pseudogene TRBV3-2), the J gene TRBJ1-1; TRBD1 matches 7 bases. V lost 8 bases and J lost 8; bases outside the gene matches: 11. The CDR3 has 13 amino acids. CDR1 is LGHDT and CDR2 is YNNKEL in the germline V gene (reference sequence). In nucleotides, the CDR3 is TGTGCCAGCGGCCTACCAGGGGGACAGGAAGCTTTCTTT. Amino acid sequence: CASGLPGGQEAFF.

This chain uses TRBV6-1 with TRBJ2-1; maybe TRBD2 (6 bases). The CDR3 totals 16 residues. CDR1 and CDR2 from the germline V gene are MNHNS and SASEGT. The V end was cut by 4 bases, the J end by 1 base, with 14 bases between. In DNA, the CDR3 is TGTGCCAGCAGTGGGGTTTTGGAGGGTTCCTACAATGAGCAGTTCTTC. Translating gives CASSGVLEGSYNEQFF.

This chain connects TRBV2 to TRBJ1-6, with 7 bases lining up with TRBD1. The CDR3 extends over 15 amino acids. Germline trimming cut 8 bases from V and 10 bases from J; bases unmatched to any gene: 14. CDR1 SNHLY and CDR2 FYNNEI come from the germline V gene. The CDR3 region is CASLKEGAPSSPLHF. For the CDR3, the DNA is TGTGCCAGCCTTAAAGAGGGGGCGCCATCATCACCCCTCCACTTT.

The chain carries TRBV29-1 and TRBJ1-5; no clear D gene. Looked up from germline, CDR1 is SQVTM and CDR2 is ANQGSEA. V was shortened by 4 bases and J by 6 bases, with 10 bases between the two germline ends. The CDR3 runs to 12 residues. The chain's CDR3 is CSVGEAGQPQHF. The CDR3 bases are TGCAGCGTTGGGGAAGCTGGTCAGCCCCAGCATTTT.

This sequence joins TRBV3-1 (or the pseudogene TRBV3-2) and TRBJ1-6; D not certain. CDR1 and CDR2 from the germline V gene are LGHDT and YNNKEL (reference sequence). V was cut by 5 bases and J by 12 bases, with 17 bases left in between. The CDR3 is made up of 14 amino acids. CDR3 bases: TGTGCCAGCAGCTTGACACCCGAGCAAGGACCCCTCCACTTT. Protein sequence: CASSLTPEQGPLHF.

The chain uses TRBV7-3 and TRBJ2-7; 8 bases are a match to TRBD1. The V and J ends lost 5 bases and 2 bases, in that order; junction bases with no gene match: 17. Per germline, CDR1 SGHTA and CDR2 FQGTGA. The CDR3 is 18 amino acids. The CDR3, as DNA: TGTGCCAGCAGCCCGGGCGCAGGGGGCGCACTGGGAACCTACGAGCAGTACTTC. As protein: CASSPGAGGALGTYEQYF.

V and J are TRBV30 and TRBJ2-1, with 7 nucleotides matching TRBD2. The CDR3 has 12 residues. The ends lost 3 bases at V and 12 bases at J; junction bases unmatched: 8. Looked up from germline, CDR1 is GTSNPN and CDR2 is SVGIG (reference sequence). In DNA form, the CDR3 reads TGTGCCTGGAGCCGGGGGGAGCGTTCGCAGTTCTTC. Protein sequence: CAWSRGERSQFF.

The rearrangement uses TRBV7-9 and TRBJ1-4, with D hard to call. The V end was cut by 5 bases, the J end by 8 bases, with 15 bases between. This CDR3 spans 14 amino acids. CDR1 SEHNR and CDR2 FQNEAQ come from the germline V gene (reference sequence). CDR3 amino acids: CASSAQGIREKLFF. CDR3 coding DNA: TGTGCCAGCAGCGCTCAAGGTATTAGGGAAAAACTGTTTTTT.

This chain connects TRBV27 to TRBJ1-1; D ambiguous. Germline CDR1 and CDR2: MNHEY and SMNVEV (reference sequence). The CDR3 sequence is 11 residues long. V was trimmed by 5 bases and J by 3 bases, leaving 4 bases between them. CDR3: CASSGDTEAFF. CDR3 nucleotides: TGTGCCAGCAGTGGAGACACTGAAGCTTTCTTT.

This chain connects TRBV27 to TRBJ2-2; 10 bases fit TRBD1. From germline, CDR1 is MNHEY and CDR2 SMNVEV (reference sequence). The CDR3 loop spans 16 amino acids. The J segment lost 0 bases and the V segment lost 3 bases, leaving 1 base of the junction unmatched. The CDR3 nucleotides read TGTGCCAGCAGTTTCGGGACAGGGGCGAACACCGGGGAGCTGTTTTTT. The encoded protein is CASSFGTGANTGELFF.

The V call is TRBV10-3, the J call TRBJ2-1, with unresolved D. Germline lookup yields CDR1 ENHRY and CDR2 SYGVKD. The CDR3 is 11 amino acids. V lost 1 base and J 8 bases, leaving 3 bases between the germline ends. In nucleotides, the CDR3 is TGTGCCATCAGTGAGTTCTATGAGCAGTTCTTC. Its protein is CAISEFYEQFF.

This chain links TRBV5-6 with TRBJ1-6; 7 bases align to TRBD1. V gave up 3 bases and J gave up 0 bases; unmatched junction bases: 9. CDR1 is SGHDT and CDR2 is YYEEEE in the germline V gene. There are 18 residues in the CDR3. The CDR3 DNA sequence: TGTGCCAGCAGCTCGGACAGGAACCAGCGCTCCTATAATTCACCCCTCCACTTT. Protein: CASSSDRNQRSYNSPLHF.

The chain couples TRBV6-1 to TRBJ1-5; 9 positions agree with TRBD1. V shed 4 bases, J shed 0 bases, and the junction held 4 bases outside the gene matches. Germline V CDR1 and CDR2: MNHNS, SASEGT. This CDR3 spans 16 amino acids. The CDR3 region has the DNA TGTGCCAGCAGTGGGACAGGGGTACTTAGCAATCAGCCCCAGCATTTT. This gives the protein CASSGTGVLSNQPQHF.

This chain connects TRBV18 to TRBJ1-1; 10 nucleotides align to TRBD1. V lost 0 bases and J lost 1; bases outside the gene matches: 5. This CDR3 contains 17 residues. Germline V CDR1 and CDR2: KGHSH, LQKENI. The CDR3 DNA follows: TGTGCCAGCTCACCACCGGTGGGACAGGGGAAGAACACTGAAGCTTTCTTT. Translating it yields CASSPPVGQGKNTEAFF.

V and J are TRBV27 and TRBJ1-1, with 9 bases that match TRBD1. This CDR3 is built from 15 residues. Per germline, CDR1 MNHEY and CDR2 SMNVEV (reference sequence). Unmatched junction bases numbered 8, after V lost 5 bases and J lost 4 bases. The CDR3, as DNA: TGTGCCAGCAGTCTGGGACAGGGCTTGAGCACTGAAGCTTTCTTT. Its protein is CASSLGQGLSTEAFF.

CDR3 protein: CASSLLSSVETQYF. CDR3 nucleotide sequence: TGTGCCAGCAGCTTGCTCAGTTCGGTAGAGACCCAGTACTTC. V is TRBV5-6 and J is TRBJ2-5, with D unresolved. Germline-derived CDR1 and CDR2 are SGHDT and YYEEEE. V shed 1 base and J shed 4 bases, with 11 bases lying between them. The CDR3 sequence is 14 residues long.

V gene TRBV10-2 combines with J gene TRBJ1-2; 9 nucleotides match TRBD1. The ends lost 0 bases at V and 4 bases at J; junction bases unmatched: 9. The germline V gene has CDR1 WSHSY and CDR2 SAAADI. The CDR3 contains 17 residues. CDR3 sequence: CASSESRRDRAGYGYTF. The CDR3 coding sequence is TGCGCCAGCAGTGAGTCGAGGCGGGACAGGGCGGGCTATGGCTACACCTTC.

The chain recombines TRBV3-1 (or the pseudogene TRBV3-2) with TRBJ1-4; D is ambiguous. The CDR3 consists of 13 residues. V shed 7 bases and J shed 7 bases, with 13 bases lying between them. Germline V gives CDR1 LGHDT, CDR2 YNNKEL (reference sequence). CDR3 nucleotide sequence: TGTGCCAGCACATTCCAGAGGGCTGAAAAACTGTTTTTT. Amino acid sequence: CASTFQRAEKLFF.

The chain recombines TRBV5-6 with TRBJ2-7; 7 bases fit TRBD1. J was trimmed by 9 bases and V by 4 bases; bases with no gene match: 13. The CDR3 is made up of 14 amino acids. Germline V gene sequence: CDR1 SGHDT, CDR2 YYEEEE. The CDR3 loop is CASSHRDSELGQYF. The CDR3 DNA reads TGTGCCAGCAGCCACCGGGACAGCGAATTGGGGCAGTACTTC.

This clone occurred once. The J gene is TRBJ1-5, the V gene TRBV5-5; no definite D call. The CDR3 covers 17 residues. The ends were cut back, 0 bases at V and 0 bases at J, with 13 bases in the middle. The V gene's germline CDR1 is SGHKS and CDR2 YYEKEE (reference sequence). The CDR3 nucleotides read TGTGCCAGCAGCTTGGGGGCGAATCTGAATAGCAATCAGCCCCAGCATTTT. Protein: CASSLGANLNSNQPQHF.

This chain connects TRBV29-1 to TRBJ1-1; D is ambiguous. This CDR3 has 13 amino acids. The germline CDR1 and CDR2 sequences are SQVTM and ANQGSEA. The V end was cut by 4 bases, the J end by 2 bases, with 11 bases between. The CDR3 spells CSVVAGTNTEAFF. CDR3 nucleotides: TGCAGCGTTGTTGCAGGAACAAACACTGAAGCTTTCTTT.